This TCR beta chain was sequenced in a study of CD8 T cells in Susac syndrome. RNA, at roughly 0.45 to 1 ug, was reverse transcribed with random hexamers. It was immunoSEQ multiplex PCR that amplified TCR beta CDR3 across 54 Vbeta and 13 Jbeta. One entry per CDR3 protein results from TCRdb running MiXCR on the immunoSEQ multiplex PCR reads. The sample lists 110,000 or so distinct CDR3 sequences; around nine tenths were seen once. Trimming took 1 base from V and 3 from J; bases not matched to a gene: 7. CDR1 and CDR2 (germline): KGHDR, SFDVKD. The CDR3 sequence is 18 residues long. This clonotype has just one count. CD8+ and CD4+ T cells taken from blood had their TCR beta sequenced. Isolation of CD8+ and CD4+ T cells was performed negatively, whereas enrichment of TEMRA cells was done by FACS.

The TCR originated in a human donor in good health. Sequenced material: CD4+ T cells from PBMCs. The chain has TRBV24-1 and TRBJ2-3; 12 nucleotides align to TRBD1. CDR3: CATSDFWGQGAPTDTQYF. For the CDR3, the DNA is TGTGCCACCAGTGATTTTTGGGGACAGGGGGCGCCGACAGATACGCAGTATTTT.